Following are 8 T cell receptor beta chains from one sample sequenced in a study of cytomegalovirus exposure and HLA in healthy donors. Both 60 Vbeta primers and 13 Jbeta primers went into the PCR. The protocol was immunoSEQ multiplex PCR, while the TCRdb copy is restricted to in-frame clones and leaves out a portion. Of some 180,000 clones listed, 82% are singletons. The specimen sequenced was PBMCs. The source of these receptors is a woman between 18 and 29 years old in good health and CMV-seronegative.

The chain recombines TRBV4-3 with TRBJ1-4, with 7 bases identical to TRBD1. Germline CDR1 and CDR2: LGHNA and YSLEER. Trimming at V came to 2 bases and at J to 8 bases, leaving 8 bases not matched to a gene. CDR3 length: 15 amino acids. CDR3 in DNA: TGCGCCAGCAGCCAAAATACAGGGGTCCTCGAAAAACTGTTTTTT. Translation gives CASSQNTGVLEKLFF.

The CDR3 coding sequence is TGTGCCAGCAGCTTGGGGGACAGGGGGCTCGAAAAACTGTTTTTT. This sequence encodes CASSLGDRGLEKLFF. The chain couples TRBV5-5 to TRBJ1-4; 12 bases fit TRBD1. The junction had 2 bases not matched to a gene; V was cut back by 0 bases and J by 8 bases. The CDR3 is 15 residues long. Germline CDR1 is SGHKS and CDR2 is YYEKEE (reference sequence).

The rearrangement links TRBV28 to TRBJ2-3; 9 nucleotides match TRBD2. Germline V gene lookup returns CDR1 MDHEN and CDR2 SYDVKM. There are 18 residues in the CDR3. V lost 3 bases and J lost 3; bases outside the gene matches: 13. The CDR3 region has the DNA TGTGCCAGCAGTTTGACATCTAGCGGGATAGGGTTGACAGATACGCAGTATTTT. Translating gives CASSLTSSGIGLTDTQYF.

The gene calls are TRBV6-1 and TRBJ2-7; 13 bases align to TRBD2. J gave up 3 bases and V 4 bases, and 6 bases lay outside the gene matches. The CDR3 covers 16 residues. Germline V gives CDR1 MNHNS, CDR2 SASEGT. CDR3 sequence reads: CASSGRTSGRVYEQYF. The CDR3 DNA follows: TGTGCCAGCAGTGGCCGGACTAGCGGGAGAGTCTACGAGCAGTACTTC.

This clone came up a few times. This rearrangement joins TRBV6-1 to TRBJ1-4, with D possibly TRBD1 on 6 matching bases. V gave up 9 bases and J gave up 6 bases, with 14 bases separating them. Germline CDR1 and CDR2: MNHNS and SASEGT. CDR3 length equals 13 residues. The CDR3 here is CASQQGIDEKLFF. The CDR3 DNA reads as TGTGCCAGTCAACAGGGAATAGATGAAAAACTGTTTTTT.

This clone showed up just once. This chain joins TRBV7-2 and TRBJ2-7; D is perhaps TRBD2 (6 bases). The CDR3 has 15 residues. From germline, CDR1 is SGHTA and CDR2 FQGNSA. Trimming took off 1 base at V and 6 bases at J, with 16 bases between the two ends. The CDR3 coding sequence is TGTGCCAGCAGCTTAGGTGCTAGCGTATCCACCGAGCAGTACTTC. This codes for CASSLGASVSTEQYF.

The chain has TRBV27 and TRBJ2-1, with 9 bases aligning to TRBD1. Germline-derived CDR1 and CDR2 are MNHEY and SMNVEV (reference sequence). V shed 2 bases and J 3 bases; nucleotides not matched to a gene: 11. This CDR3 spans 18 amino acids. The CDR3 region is CASSLVTGGVRSYNEQFF. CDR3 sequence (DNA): TGTGCCAGCAGTTTAGTTACAGGGGGCGTCCGTAGCTACAATGAGCAGTTCTTC.

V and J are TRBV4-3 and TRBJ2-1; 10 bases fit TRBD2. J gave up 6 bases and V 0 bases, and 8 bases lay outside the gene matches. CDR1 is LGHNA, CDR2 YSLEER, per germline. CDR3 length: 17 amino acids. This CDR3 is CASSQDRSLAGVNEQFF. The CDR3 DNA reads TGCGCCAGCAGCCAAGATCGTTCCCTAGCGGGAGTCAATGAGCAGTTCTTC.